This TCR beta chain came from a study of blood T cell repertoires in COVID-19. V shed 5 bases and J 4 bases; nucleotides not matched to a gene: 9. The germline V gene encodes CDR1 SEHNR and CDR2 FQNEAQ (reference sequence). The CDR3 is made up of 15 amino acids. The data were produced by immunoSEQ multiplex PCR, yet TCRdb's version contains in-frame clones alone and is incomplete. The sample lists over 80,000 clones, roughly 84% seen once, with about 3% in the top ten. This clone was observed a few times. Sequencing used peripheral blood. The rearrangement joins TRBV7-9 to TRBJ2-3; 7 bases map to TRBD1. The receptor's source is a woman at least 80 years old with acute or convalescent COVID-19. CDR3: CASSPGTVVADTQYF. CDR3 in DNA: TGTGCCAGCAGCCCCGGGACAGTGGTTGCAGATACGCAGTATTTT.